This T cell receptor (beta chain) was profiled in a study of blood T cells in healthy people across ages. Points from the study as a whole: Per million T cells, TCR beta diversity dropped about linearly as age rose.

V was pared by 6 bases and J by 1 base, with 9 bases between. The CDR3 has 14 residues. Germline V CDR1 and CDR2: SNHLY, FYNNEI. On this clonotype: Its target is not known.

With a J-beta primer mix and a sample-barcoded 5' primer, a second PCR ran 7 to 11 cycles. TCRdb re-analysed the 5' RACE reads in MiXCR, keeping a single row per CDR3 protein. The sample comprises fewer than 600,000 distinct CDR3 sequences, about 28% of which are singletons, and 3.6% rests with the top ten. These data were also reused for a study on T cells of mothers and their children. That source reports: The second PCR used the M1S primer, and this primer added sample barcodes and 2-4 random nucleotides. The authors found no persistent microchimeric T cell clones.

The clonotype comes from a boy aged 2-15 years in good health. The sequenced sample consisted of blood. The chain combines TRBV2 with TRBJ2-2, with a tentative D call TRBD1 (5 bases). In DNA form, the CDR3 reads TGTGCCAGCAGCTTTACAGGGAACACCGGGGAGCTGTTTTTT. Translating it yields CASSFTGNTGELFF.